The clone carrying this TCR beta chain was detected once. Trimming pared 3 bases from V and 0 bases from J, leaving 10 bases between. The V gene's germline CDR1 is SGHNT and CDR2 YENEEA. The CDR3 runs to 15 residues. These data come from a study of blood T cell repertoires in COVID-19. Method: immunoSEQ multiplex PCR; TCRdb's copy keeps in-frame clones and lacks some. The sample consists of more than 400,000 clones, less than 95% of them appearing once. The sample taken for sequencing was PBMCs or T cells enriched from blood (not recorded which). The rearrangement joins TRBV11-3 to TRBJ2-3; no reliable D call. The clonotype comes from a man aged 18-30 years who had recovered from COVID-19. The CDR3 sequence: CASSLYSTSTDTQYF. CDR3 DNA sequence: TGTGCCAGCAGCTTGTATTCGACTAGCACAGATACGCAGTATTTT.